Reported below is one T cell receptor beta chain. Antigen specificity is unknown. The sample comes from a study of regulatory T cells in long-lasting Graves disease. Whole-study results and caveats: Favored usage of TRBV28, TRBJ1-2 and TRBJ2-5 was recorded in persistent disease. Relative to new patients (966), persistent patients exhibited greater sharing of public clonotypes (more than 2,500).

Germline V CDR1 and CDR2: LNHDA, SQIVND (reference sequence). The CDR3 is 17 residues long. The ends were cut back, 8 bases at V and 2 bases at J, with 22 bases in the middle. Time point here: persistent/refractory GD, antithyroid drugs over 5 years with positive TRAb. After RNA was extracted from PBMCs, the TCR library was made from it. In Xi'an, China, an endocrinology department was the source of patients. With iRepertoire HTBI primers and Arm-PCR of CDR3 regions, TCR beta libraries were built. Each CDR3 protein gets one entry after TCRdb re-called the multiplex PCR reads with MiXCR. The table includes over 300,000 distinct CDR3 sequences, about 20% detected once.

This chain joins TRBV19 and TRBJ1-5; D not certain. The receptor comes from a female donor with Graves disease. The sample here was peripheral blood mononuclear cells (PBMCs), taken when the disease was refractory, from a patient treated with antithyroid drugs. CDR3: CASQVTGRGMGNQPQHF. CDR3 coding DNA: TGTGCCAGTCAAGTGACCGGACGGGGAATGGGCAATCAGCCCCAGCATTTT.